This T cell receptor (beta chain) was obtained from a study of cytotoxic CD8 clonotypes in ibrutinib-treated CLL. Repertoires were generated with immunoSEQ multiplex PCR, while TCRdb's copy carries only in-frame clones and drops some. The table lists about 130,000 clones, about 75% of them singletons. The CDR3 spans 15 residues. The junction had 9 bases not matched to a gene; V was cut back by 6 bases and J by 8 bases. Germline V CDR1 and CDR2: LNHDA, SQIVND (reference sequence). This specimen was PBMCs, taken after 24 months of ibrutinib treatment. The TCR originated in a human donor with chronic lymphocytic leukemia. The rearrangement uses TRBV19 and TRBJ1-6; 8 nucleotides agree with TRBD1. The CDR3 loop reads CASRNNRGGDSPLHF. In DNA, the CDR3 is TGTGCCAGTAGAAACAACAGGGGGGGGGATTCACCCCTCCACTTT. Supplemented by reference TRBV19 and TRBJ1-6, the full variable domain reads DGGITQSPKYLFRKEGQNVTLSCEQNLNHDAMYWYRQDPGQGLRLIYYSQIVNDFQKGDIAEGYSVSREKKESFPLTVTSAQKNPTAFYLCASRNNRGGDSPLHFGNGTRLTVT.